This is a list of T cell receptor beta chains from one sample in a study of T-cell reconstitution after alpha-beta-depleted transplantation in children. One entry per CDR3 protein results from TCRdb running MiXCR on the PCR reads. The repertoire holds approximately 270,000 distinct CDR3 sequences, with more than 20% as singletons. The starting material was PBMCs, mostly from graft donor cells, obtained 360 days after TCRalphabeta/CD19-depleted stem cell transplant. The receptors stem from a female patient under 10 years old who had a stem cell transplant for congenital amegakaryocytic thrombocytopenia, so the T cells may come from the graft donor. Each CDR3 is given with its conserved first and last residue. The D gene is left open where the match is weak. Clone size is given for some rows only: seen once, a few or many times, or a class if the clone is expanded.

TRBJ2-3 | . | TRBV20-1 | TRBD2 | TGCAGCGCCGATGTGGTTGGCTTGGCGGGGGGCGACACAGATACGCAGTATTTT | CSADVVGLAGGDTDTQYF
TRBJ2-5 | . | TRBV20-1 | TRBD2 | TGCAGTGCTAGAGCCACTAGCGGGAGCGGGACACCCCAGTACTTC | CSARATSGSGTPQYF
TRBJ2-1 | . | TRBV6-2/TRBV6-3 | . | TGTGCCAGCAGTTACCGAGGACGTTACAATGAGCAGTTCTTC | CASSYRGRYNEQFF
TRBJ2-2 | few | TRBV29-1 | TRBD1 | TGCAGCGTCACCGTACAGGGGACGAACACCGGGGAGCTGTTTTTT | CSVTVQGTNTGELFF
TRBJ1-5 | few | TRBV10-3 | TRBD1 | TGTGCCATCAAGGACAGGGCAGATCAGCCCCAGCATTTT | CAIKDRADQPQHF
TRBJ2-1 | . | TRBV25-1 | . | TGTGCCAGCAGTGAAGTCGGCGGATACAATGAGCAGTTCTTC | CASSEVGGYNEQFF
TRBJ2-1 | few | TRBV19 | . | TGTGCCAGTAGTATAGCGGGACTCTACAATGAGCAGTTCTTC | CASSIAGLYNEQFF
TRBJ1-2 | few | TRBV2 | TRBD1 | TGTGCCACCGTGTCCAGGGGGAACTATGGCTACACCTTC | CATVSRGNYGYTF
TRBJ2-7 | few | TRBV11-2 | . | TGTGCCAGCAGCCCGACTTCGACAGAGCAGTACTTC | CASSPTSTEQYF
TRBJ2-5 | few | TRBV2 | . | TGTGCCAGCTTTGGGTTAGCAGGTCAAGAGACCCAGTACTTC | CASFGLAGQETQYF
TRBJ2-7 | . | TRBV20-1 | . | TGCAGTGTCAGAGATTGGAGCGGAAAATACTCCTACGAGCAGTACTTC | CSVRDWSGKYSYEQYF
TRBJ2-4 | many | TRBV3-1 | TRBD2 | TGTGCCAGCAGCCGCGGGGGGGCTAAAAACATTCAGTACTTC | CASSRGGAKNIQYF
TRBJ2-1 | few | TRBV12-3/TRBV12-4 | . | TGTGCCAGCAGTTTTCGAAGTGAGCAGTTCTTC | CASSFRSEQFF